Ten or more counts support the clone carrying this TCR beta chain. This CDR3 is built from 15 residues. V lost 3 bases and J lost 1, with 11 bases in between. The V gene's germline CDR1 is SNHLY and CDR2 FYNNEI. Tregs were sorted as CD4+CD25+CD127-/low cells. TCRdb independently ran MiXCR on the 5' RACE reads; one entry per CDR3 protein. The sample yields about 59,000 distinct CDR3 sequences, around 21% seen once. Sequencing was done on a sample of tumor-infiltrating Tregs sorted from the breast tumor. The receptor comes from a female donor with breast cancer. The chain links TRBV2 to TRBJ2-3; unclear D gene. In nucleotides, the CDR3 is TGTGCCAGCAGTGAGTTGGTAGTCGGCACAGATACGCAGTATTTT. This encodes CASSELVVGTDTQYF.